What follows is one TCR beta chain and its context. Antigen unknown. The sample comes from a study of shared clonotypes between healthy human individuals. Study conclusions and caveats: The study generally estimated greater richness for naive than memory subsets. Sampling involved blood alone; tissue repertoires likely differ.

Naive CD4+ cells were CD45RA-selected; the remaining cells were memory. Germline loops: CDR1 MDHEN, CDR2 SYDVKM. This CDR3 is built from 15 residues. Trimming stripped 2 bases from V and 3 bases from J, with 14 bases between. Using immunoSEQ multiplex PCR, the repertoire was profiled, and TCRdb retains in-frame clones only, with some absent. This sample has some 1,400,000 clones, with roughly 96% found just once. What was sequenced was naive CD4+ T cells sorted from blood. As to subset: CD45RA+ positively selected. The genes are TRBV28 and TRBJ2-7; possible D gene TRBD2, 6 bases. This TCR came from a man aged 25 to 40 in good health. For the CDR3, the DNA is TGTGCCAGCAGTTTAGCGACTAGAGTCGACTACGAGCAGTACTTC. This sequence encodes CASSLATRVDYEQYF.